This T cell receptor beta chain was identified in a study of vaccination and CD4 T cells after COVID-19. Noted treatment: roughly 10-day PBMC culture with coronavirus spike peptide pools or control peptides (ViraFEST assay). Investigators obtained the unexposed donor's CD4+ T cells before the COVID-19 pandemic (2011-2018). Following a culture period (roughly ten days), negative selection was used to isolate CD4+ T cells. Germline CDR1 SGHRS, CDR2 YFSETQ. V lost 5 bases, J lost 5 bases, and 10 bases stayed unmatched. The CDR3 extends over 14 amino acids. About this clonotype itself: The antigen is unknown.

Once obtained from cultured CD4+ T cells, the DNA was sequenced using the Oncomine TCR Beta short-read assay. From the PCR reads, TCRdb called clonotypes with MiXCR, one entry per CDR3 protein. The table shows 3,500 to 4,500 distinct CDR3 sequences, with 30% to 45% occurring only once. The TCR sequence derives from a human donor in good health. The sequenced material came from CD4+ T cells from blood, cultured in vitro. The chain recombines TRBV5-1 with TRBJ2-7, with 7 bases matching TRBD1. The CDR3 DNA follows: TGCGCCAGCAGATTCCTTACAGGGGACGACGAGCAGTACTTC. Its translation: CASRFLTGDDEQYF.